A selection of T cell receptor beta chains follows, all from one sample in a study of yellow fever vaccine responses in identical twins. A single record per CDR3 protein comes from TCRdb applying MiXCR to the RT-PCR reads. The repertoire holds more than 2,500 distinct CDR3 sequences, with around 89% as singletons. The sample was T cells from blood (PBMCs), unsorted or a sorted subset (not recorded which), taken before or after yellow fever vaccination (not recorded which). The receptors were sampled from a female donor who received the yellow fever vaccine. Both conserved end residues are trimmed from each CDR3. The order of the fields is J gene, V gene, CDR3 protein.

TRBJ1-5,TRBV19,ASSRTGRWGNQPQH
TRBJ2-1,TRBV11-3,ASSQATSGRSEQF
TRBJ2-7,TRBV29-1,SVEGLAGDEQY
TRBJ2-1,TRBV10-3,AISEGPARF
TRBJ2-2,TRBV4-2,ASSPNVWGKGPEPGELF
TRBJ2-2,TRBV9,ASSVAGINTGELF
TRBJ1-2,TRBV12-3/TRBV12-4,ATSTDANYGYT
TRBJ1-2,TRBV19,ASSTWDSKNYGYT
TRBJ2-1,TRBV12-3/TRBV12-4,ASRTEKGNEQF
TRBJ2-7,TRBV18,ASSPPSRARDEQY
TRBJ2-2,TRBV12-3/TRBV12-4,ASTRGRGRNTGELF
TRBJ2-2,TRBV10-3,AISDRANTGELF
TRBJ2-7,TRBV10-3,AIGGRPYEQY
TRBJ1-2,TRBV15,ATSRVFGQGAGYT
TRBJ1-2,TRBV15,ATSRDVRGNYGYT
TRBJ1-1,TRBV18,ASSPMDRGRKDEAF
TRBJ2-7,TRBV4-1,ASSRRQESSYEQY
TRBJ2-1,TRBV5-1,ASGQGSNEQF
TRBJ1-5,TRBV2,ASTDENSNQLQH
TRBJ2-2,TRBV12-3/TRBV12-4,ASSPAGQGHGELF
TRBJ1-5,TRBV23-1,ASSQTGERQPQH
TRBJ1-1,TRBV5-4,ASSLAGNTEAF
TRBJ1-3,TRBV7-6,ASSSTGNSGNTIY
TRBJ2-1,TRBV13,ASSFRGRAYNEQF
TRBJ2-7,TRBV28,ASSLPGPGAYEQY
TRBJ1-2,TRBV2,ASDSFGSYT
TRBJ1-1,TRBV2,ASTKEGTGDTEAF
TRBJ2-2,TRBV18,ASSPRDRTNTGELF
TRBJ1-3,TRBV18,ASSPPGTWPGNTIY
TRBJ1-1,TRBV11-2,ASSLSRGNTEAF
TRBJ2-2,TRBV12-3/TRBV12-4,ASSWTSGRKSGELF
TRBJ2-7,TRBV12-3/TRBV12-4,ASSLRGIHEQY
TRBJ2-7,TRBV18,ASSPFRAGTGAPYEQY
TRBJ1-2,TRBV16,ASSQSSGIYGYT
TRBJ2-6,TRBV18,ASSPSGANVLT
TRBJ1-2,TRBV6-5,ASSYQRNYGYT
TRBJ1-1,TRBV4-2,ASSPTGQNTEAF
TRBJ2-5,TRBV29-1,SGGTQETQY
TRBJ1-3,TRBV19,ASTGVTGNTIY
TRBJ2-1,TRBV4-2,ASSNKTVDSEQF
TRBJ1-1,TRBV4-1,ASSQDTVTAF
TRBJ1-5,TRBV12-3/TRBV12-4,ASSFEGGNQPQH
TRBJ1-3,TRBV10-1,ASSEGQARWPGNTIY
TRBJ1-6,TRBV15,ATRPQGTENSPLH
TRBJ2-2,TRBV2,ASSEDGGVGTGELF
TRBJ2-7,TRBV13,ASSEAVFYEQY
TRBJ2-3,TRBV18,ASSPGHTDTQY
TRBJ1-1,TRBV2,ASRVEMNTEAF
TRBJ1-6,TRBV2,ASTVGGRNSPLH
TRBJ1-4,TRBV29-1,SVAATNEKLF
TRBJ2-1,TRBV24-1,ATHGGNEQF
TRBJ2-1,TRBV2,ASSVVGAGEQF
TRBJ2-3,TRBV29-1,SVGRTGPQADTQY